This T cell receptor beta chain stems from a study of OX40 agonist ivuxolimab in advanced cancers. A note on the overall study: Ivuxolimab was an agonistic, fully human IgG2 monoclonal antibody directed against OX40 (CD134), a costimulatory receptor. Intravenous ivuxolimab was administered to patients every 2 weeks at six dose levels: 0.01, 0.1, 0.3, 1.5, 3 and 10 mg/kg. Of the approximately 54 patients in dose escalation, about 20 had hepatocellular carcinoma, some 15 had melanoma, 9 had renal cell carcinoma and 9 had head and neck cancer. A male proportion of 82.7% and a mean age of approximately 61 years, ranging from roughly 23 to 79, were recorded for the dose-escalation cohort. Prior anti-PD-1, anti-PD-L1 or anti-CTLA-4 therapy was permitted, and checkpoint inhibitors had been received by 40% to 50% of dose-escalation patients. Partial responses were achieved by three dose-escalation patients, of whom one had hepatocellular carcinoma and two had cutaneous melanoma. The purpose of peripheral TCRbeta sequencing was to test whether ivuxolimab changed TCR sequence diversity and led to clonal T-cell expansion. The paper covers the monotherapy dose-escalation part of the phase I ivuxolimab trial, which included N of about 56 patients.

Patients with a history of autoimmune disease or receiving systemic immunosuppression were excluded from the trial. Peripheral blood for TCR sequencing was collected from all dose cohorts at baseline, on cycle 4 day 1, and on cycle 7 day 1. Samples came from an open-label, multicenter, first-in-human phase I dose-escalation trial of ivuxolimab. Adults with locally advanced or metastatic head and neck squamous cell, hepatocellular, melanoma or renal cell carcinoma were enrolled in the trial. Before TCR sequencing, CD4+ and CD8+ T cells were separately sorted from peripheral blood. A note on this clone: Its target antigen remains unknown. No base-level quality is on record; no much larger clone is a single base apart.

The research as a whole found: At doses of 0.1 to 3.0 mg/kg, clonal expansion of both CD4+ and CD8+ blood T cells was observed from baseline to week 6. After ivuxolimab, CD8+ T cells had more expanded clones than CD4+ T cells on average. The antigen specificity of the peripheral T cells that underwent clonal expansion was not determined. In the 0.1-3.0 mg/kg groups, partial responders had among the lowest normalized peripheral clonal expansion, particularly in CD8+ T cells. Low levels of normalized T-cell clonal expansion were also seen in some patients who did not respond.

Genomic DNA was extracted from sorted cells for sequencing of the TCRbeta CDR3 region. The immunoSEQ Assay was used for sequencing of TCRbeta CDR3 regions. TCRdb provides this immuneACCESS table in a form limited to in-frame rearrangements. Some clones are lacking; in checked studies, under half of them reflect an unresolved V gene, and why the rest are absent is not known. This sample is represented by around 73,000 clones; 80% to 90% of them were singletons. The leading ten clones occupy about a tenth of the sample. The CDR3 numbers 15 residues from cysteine through phenylalanine. The retained sequence is limited to the CDR3, 45 bases, with the frame set at the first base. CDR1 and CDR2 are drawn from the germline V gene: SGHDT, YYEEEE. Germline trimming amounts to 4 bases on V and 0 bases on J, with 3 as the count of junction bases outside the gene matches.

The chain employs TRBV5-6 and TRBJ2-1, and 8 bases in between align with TRBD1. The material sequenced was CD4+ or CD8+ T cells sorted from blood, taken in a trial of the OX40 agonist ivuxolimab. This clonotype was sampled from an adult with an advanced solid tumor such as melanoma, head and neck, liver or kidney cancer. The CDR3 has the sequence CASSQTGGSYNEQFF. Read as DNA, the sequence is TGTGCCAGCAGCCAAACAGGGGGCTCCTACAATGAGCAGTTCTTC.